The following is a T cell receptor (beta chain) sequence with its context. Its cognate antigen is unknown. The treatment here: about 20 received Ad26.COV2.S at low or high dose, single or two shots; about 5 received placebo; per-sample allocation not given. Samples were taken on day 63 after the first vaccine or placebo injection. The protocol was immunoSEQ multiplex PCR, while the TCRdb copy is restricted to in-frame clones and leaves out a portion. This sample yields around 300,000 clones, of which approximately 90% are seen a single time; just under 5% belongs to the top ten. These data come from a study of Ad26.COV2.S vaccination and SARS-CoV-2 variants. For the study at large: Among those in the COV1001 Ad26.COV2.S trial arm was the donor. Once, or twice with 56 days between doses, Ad26.COV2.S was given intramuscularly.

V was clipped by 4 bases and J by 1 base, with 16 bases between them. Germline loops: CDR1 MDHEN, CDR2 SYDVKM. There are 16 residues in the CDR3. Regarding the study as a whole: Recipients given vaccine exceeded placebo recipients in spike-specific TCR breadth. Analytic work on TCR breadth and depth might have understated the full extent of total T cell responses.

The chain links TRBV28 to TRBJ1-1; D not certain. This clonotype was sampled from a person between 18 and 65 years old who received the Ad26.COV2.S COVID-19 vaccine or a placebo. The sequencing here drew on peripheral blood, taken in a trial of Ad26.COV2.S vaccine versus placebo. The CDR3 nucleotides read TGTGCCAGCAGTTCACTTCGGGTTGTCGGGAACACTGAAGCTTTCTTT. This gives the protein CASSSLRVVGNTEAFF.